Each of the 4 T cell receptor beta chains below was sequenced from the same sample in a study of cytomegalovirus exposure and HLA in healthy donors. Sequenced by immunoSEQ multiplex PCR; TCRdb stores in-frame clones only, minus some. The sample has about 56,000 clones, roughly 93% seen once. Sequencing was done on a sample of PBMCs. Every receptor here comes from a woman aged 18 to 35 in good health and CMV-seropositive.

V is TRBV9 and J is TRBJ2-3, with D possibly TRBD2 on 6 matching bases. Germline lookup yields CDR1 SGDLS and CDR2 YYNGEE. Between the trimmed V and J ends, which lost 3 bases and 2 bases, there was a span of 13 bases. The CDR3 runs to 15 residues. The chain's CDR3 is CASSARGSLTDTQYF. The CDR3 DNA sequence: TGTGCCAGCAGCGCCCGGGGGAGTCTCACAGATACGCAGTATTTT.

This clone was observed a few times. The J gene is TRBJ2-5, the V gene TRBV2; no firm D call. Germline V gene lookup returns CDR1 SNHLY and CDR2 FYNNEI. The length of the CDR3 is 13 residues. Trimming left V 7 bases short and J 2 bases short, with 11 bases between. The chain's CDR3 is CASNPVFQETQYF. The CDR3 nucleotides are TGTGCCAGCAATCCGGTCTTTCAAGAGACCCAGTACTTC.

The V call is TRBV5-4, the J call TRBJ2-2; 9 bases line up with TRBD2. V shed 4 bases and J 5 bases; nucleotides not matched to a gene: 6. The CDR3 loop spans 15 amino acids. CDR1 is SGHNT, CDR2 YYREEE, per germline (reference sequence). CDR3 DNA sequence: TGTGCCAGCAGCCCCCCGGGACTAGCAACCGGGGAGCTGTTTTTT. It encodes CASSPPGLATGELFF. The variable domain in full, completed from reference TRBV5-4 and TRBJ2-2, reads ETGVTQSPTHLIKTRGQQVTLRCSSQSGHNTVSWYQQALGQGPQFIFQYYREEENGRGNFPPRFSGLQFPNYSSELNVNALELDDSALYLCASSPPGLATGELFFGEGSRLTVL.

The genes are TRBV4-3 and TRBJ1-5, with D possibly TRBD1 on 6 matching bases. Germline V gene data show CDR1 as LGHNA and CDR2 as YSLEER. The V end lost 3 bases, the J end lost 7 bases, and 19 bases lay between the germline ends. The CDR3 is made up of 16 amino acids. The chain's CDR3 is CASSQGAWGLGQPQHF. The CDR3 bases are TGCGCCAGCAGCCAGGGGGCGTGGGGGCTTGGGCAGCCCCAGCATTTT.